The source of this T cell receptor (beta chain) is a study of blood T cell repertoires in COVID-19. At the level of the study: Material from acute and convalescent COVID-19 was sourced from the United States, Italy and Spain. The analysed material was cDNA or gDNA that came from T cells, B-cell-depleted T cells, or PBMCs.

In the study's own analysis: Estimated nucleated cell counts came from reference gene primer amplification. Measured with immunoSEQ multiplex PCR; TCRdb has only the in-frame clones, and not every one. That table supplies the V and J calls and clone size; D and trimming were determined from the DNA. The sample has around 110,000 clones, 75% to 95% seen once. V was pared by 1 base and J by 3 bases, with 6 bases between. CDR3 length equals 14 residues. Germline V lookup: CDR1 SGHVS, CDR2 FQNEAQ. The rearrangement uses TRBV7-8 and TRBJ1-4, with D unclear. Sequencing was done on a sample of peripheral blood. This clonotype originated in a human donor with active COVID-19. The donor label of this sample is uncertain. In nucleotides, the CDR3 is TGTGCCAGCAGCTTAGGGAGCTCTAATGAAAAACTGTTTTTT. Its protein product is CASSLGSSNEKLFF.